This TCR beta chain is drawn from a study of OX40 agonist ivuxolimab in advanced cancers. Study-level background: Three patients had partial responses: one hepatocellular carcinoma, two cutaneous melanoma.

Remarks on this clone: Its antigen is currently unknown.

Measured with immunoSEQ multiplex PCR; TCRdb has only the in-frame clones, and not every one. The sample shows about 19,000 clones, roughly four fifths of them seen only once. The CDR3 has 13 amino acids. In germline, CDR1 is MDHEN, CDR2 SYDVKM. Trimming pared 2 bases from V and 6 bases from J, leaving 8 bases between. Study-wide points: Among patients with partial responses at 0.1-3.0 mg/kg, clonal expansion was among the lowest. Also showing low normalized T-cell clonal expansion were some of the nonresponders.

The sequencing here drew on CD4+ or CD8+ T cells sorted from blood, taken in a trial of the OX40 agonist ivuxolimab. The genes are TRBV28 and TRBJ2-1, with D uncertain. The receptor was derived from an adult with an advanced solid tumor such as melanoma, head and neck, liver or kidney cancer. The CDR3 loop is CASSLGVTNEQFF. CDR3 in DNA: TGTGCCAGCAGTTTAGGAGTGACCAATGAGCAGTTCTTC.